The 18 T cell receptor beta chains in this list originate from one sample, sequenced in a study of breast tumors, draining lymph nodes, adjacent tissues. TCRdb independently ran MiXCR on the multiplex PCR reads; one entry per CDR3 protein. This table holds 160,000 or so distinct CDR3 sequences, roughly 35% found once. Samples came from axillary lymph nodes draining the breast cancer. Sequencing input: axillary lymph node tissue. Source of these receptors: a female donor with breast cancer. Some clones in this sample may be carry-over from other donors' samples.

Comments on this clonotype: A much larger clone differs from this one at a single base, so this may be a read error. This chain joins TRBV11-3 and TRBJ2-5; 9 bases are a match to TRBD1. CDR3 size: 14 residues. Per the germline V gene, CDR1 is SGHNT and CDR2 is YENEEA. DNA for the CDR3: TGTGCCAGCAGCCCGGGGGACAGGGAAGAGGCCCAGTACTTC. Translated, it gives CASSPGDREEAQYF.

This clonotype was seen ten or more times. The junction differs from germline at one of its ends, possibly a read error. This rearrangement joins TRBV4-3 to TRBJ2-7, with 10 bases matching TRBD1. Germline V gene sequence: CDR1 LGHNA, CDR2 YSLEER. The CDR3 length is 14 residues. CDR3 residues: CASSPGTGAYEQYF. The CDR3 DNA reads as TGTGCCAGCAGCCCCGGGACAGGGGCCTACGAGCAGTACTTC.

Ten or more counts support this clonotype. The chain recombines TRBV4-1 with TRBJ2-2, with TRBD1 as a possible D gene (5 bases). There are 13 residues in the CDR3. Germline V lookup: CDR1 MGHRA, CDR2 YSYEKL. V shed 4 bases and J shed 7 bases, with 10 bases lying between them. The CDR3 nucleotides read TGCGCCAGCAGCCTCAGGGATCACGGGGAGCTGTTTTTT. Its translation: CASSLRDHGELFF.

V usage is TRBV9 and J usage is TRBJ1-2; D is unclear. The CDR3 contains 11 residues. Trimming removed 10 bases from V and 8 bases from J, with 15 bases in between. CDR1 SGDLS and CDR2 YYNGEE come from the germline V gene. The CDR3 DNA follows: TGTGCCCGTTCGCGGGGTCTGGGCTACACCTTC. Its protein product is CARSRGLGYTF.

This clonotype came up many times. This chain connects TRBV19 to TRBJ1-2, with 9 bases matching TRBD1. The germline V gene encodes CDR1 LNHDA and CDR2 SQIVND (reference sequence). The CDR3 contains 15 residues. The V gene end was trimmed by 4 bases and the J gene end by 7 bases; junction bases not matched to a gene: 10. CDR3 coding DNA: TGTGCCAGTAGTAATCGGGGACAGGGTGGTCGTGGCTACACCTTC. As protein: CASSNRGQGGRGYTF.

This clonotype was counted ten times or more. V usage is TRBV10-3 and J usage is TRBJ2-1, with D perhaps TRBD2 (7 bases). Germline V gene sequence: CDR1 ENHRY, CDR2 SYGVKD. V lost 11 bases and J 6 bases, leaving 17 bases between the germline ends. CDR3 length: 13 amino acids. Written as DNA, the CDR3 is TGTGCCTATGGGGGGGCTAACTTCAATGAGCAGTTCTTC. Its protein product is CAYGGANFNEQFF.

This clonotype was observed at least ten times. J is TRBJ2-5 and V is TRBV18, with TRBD1 matching over 7 bases. The germline V gene has CDR1 KGHSH and CDR2 LQKENI. The CDR3 loop spans 14 amino acids. The V gene end was trimmed by 1 base and the J gene end by 5 bases; junction bases not matched to a gene: 4. Written as DNA, the CDR3 is TGTGCCAGCTCACCACGCCGGGACAGCGAGACCCAGTACTTC. This codes for CASSPRRDSETQYF.

This chain uses TRBV11-3 with TRBJ1-2; D possibly corresponds to TRBD1 (5 bases). Trimming removed 3 bases from V and 6 bases from J, with 11 bases in between. The CDR3 sequence is 13 residues long. Germline V lookup: CDR1 SGHNT, CDR2 YENEEA. This CDR3 is CASSFSSGDGYTF. CDR3 nucleotide sequence: TGTGCCAGCAGCTTTAGTTCGGGGGATGGCTACACCTTC.

This clonotype appeared many times. The chain links TRBV19 to TRBJ1-5; D unclear. This CDR3 has 12 amino acids. The germline CDR1 and CDR2 sequences are LNHDA and SQIVND (reference sequence). Deletions cut 11 bases from V and 2 bases from J, with 10 bases between. CDR3: CAARLRNQPQHF. DNA of the CDR3: TGTGCCGCCCGCTTGCGCAATCAGCCCCAGCATTTT.

The chain combines TRBV15 with TRBJ1-6, with D unclear. Germline CDR1 is LNHNV and CDR2 is YYDKDF (reference sequence). The CDR3 length is 17 residues. The V end lost 3 bases, the J end lost 0 bases, and 12 bases lay between the germline ends. The CDR3: CATSRRIGSSYNSPLHF. DNA for the CDR3: TGTGCCACCAGCAGGAGGATAGGAAGCTCCTATAATTCACCCCTCCACTTT. Complete variable domain (other parts from reference TRBV15 and TRBJ1-6): DAMVIQNPRYQVTQFGKPVTLSCSQTLNHNVMYWYQQKSSQAPKLLFHYYDKDFNNEADTPDNFQSRRPNTSFCFLDIRSPGLGDTAMYLCATSRRIGSSYNSPLHFGNGTRLTVT.

This clonotype was seen a handful of times. J is TRBJ1-2 and V is TRBV28, with D unresolved. Trimming removed 5 bases from V and 5 bases from J, with 24 bases in between. The CDR3 sequence is 17 residues long. Germline CDR1 and CDR2: MDHEN and SYDVKM. The CDR3 DNA reads TGTGCCAGCAGTACCAAACACCCGGGGTCGGCTTCGTATGGCTACACCTTC. It encodes CASSTKHPGSASYGYTF.

The chain joins TRBV9 to TRBJ2-7, with 7 bases that match TRBD2. CDR3 length equals 15 residues. V gave up 0 bases and J gave up 7 bases; unmatched junction bases: 10. CDR1 and CDR2 from the germline V gene are SGDLS and YYNGEE. The CDR3 DNA follows: TGTGCCAGCAGCGTAGTGGGGGGGAACACTGAAGAGCAGTACTTC. Its protein product is CASSVVGGNTEEQYF.

The chain recombines TRBV5-1 with TRBJ1-1, with TRBD1 matching 11 bases. Germline V CDR1 and CDR2: SGHRS, YFSETQ. This CDR3 has 16 amino acids. J lost 2 bases, V lost 0 bases, and 3 bases had no gene match. CDR3 DNA: TGCGCCAGCAGCTTGGCCGGGACAGGGGGAAACACTGAAGCTTTCTTT. It specifies CASSLAGTGGNTEAFF.

The table lists this clonotype with many counts. The chain is built from TRBV20-1 and TRBJ2-6; D is ambiguous. The CDR3 is 14 amino acids. From germline, CDR1 is DFQATT and CDR2 SNEGSKA (reference sequence). Trimming pared 3 bases from V and 0 bases from J, leaving 6 bases between. The CDR3 loop is CSASPYSGANVLTF. As DNA, the CDR3 is TGCAGTGCTAGCCCTTACTCTGGGGCCAACGTCCTGACTTTC.

This clonotype has only a few counts. A read error may be the cause here, since a much bigger clone is one base away. The chain employs TRBV6-1 and TRBJ2-3; D gene ambiguous. CDR1 and CDR2 from the germline V gene are MNHNS and SASEGT. This CDR3 contains 13 residues. The V end was cut by 6 bases, the J end by 8 bases, with 15 bases between. The CDR3 sequence: CASSRDPRGTQYF. In DNA, the CDR3 is TGTGCCAGCAGCCGAGACCCCAGAGGTACGCAGTATTTT.

A few counts support this clonotype. The chain uses TRBV29-1 and TRBJ1-1; a possible D gene is TRBD1 (5 bases). The CDR3 length is 13 residues. V was shortened by 7 bases and J by 1 base, with 13 bases between the two germline ends. Per the germline V gene, CDR1 is SQVTM and CDR2 is ANQGSEA. The CDR3, as DNA: TGCAGCGCCCGGGGCGGAAAGAACACTGAAGCTTTCTTT. Protein sequence: CSARGGKNTEAFF.

This clonotype was seen many times. The chain has TRBV4-1 and TRBJ1-4, with 7 bases identical to TRBD1. CDR1 is MGHRA and CDR2 is YSYEKL in the germline V gene. The CDR3 length is 15 residues. After removal of 0 bases from V and 7 bases from J, the junction contained 5 bases not matched to a gene. The CDR3 sequence is CASSQDSAGGEKLFF. Written as DNA, the CDR3 is TGCGCCAGCAGCCAAGATAGCGCAGGGGGTGAAAAACTGTTTTTT.

This clonotype appeared many times. The V gene is TRBV5-1, the J gene TRBJ1-2; D might be TRBD1 (6 bases). The germline CDR1 and CDR2 sequences are SGHRS and YFSETQ. V was trimmed by 4 bases and J by 4 bases, leaving 17 bases between them. This CDR3 is built from 15 residues. CDR3 in DNA: TGCGCCAGCAGCGTGGGACACCAAGGGGGCTATGGCTACACCTTC. Translation: CASSVGHQGGYGYTF.